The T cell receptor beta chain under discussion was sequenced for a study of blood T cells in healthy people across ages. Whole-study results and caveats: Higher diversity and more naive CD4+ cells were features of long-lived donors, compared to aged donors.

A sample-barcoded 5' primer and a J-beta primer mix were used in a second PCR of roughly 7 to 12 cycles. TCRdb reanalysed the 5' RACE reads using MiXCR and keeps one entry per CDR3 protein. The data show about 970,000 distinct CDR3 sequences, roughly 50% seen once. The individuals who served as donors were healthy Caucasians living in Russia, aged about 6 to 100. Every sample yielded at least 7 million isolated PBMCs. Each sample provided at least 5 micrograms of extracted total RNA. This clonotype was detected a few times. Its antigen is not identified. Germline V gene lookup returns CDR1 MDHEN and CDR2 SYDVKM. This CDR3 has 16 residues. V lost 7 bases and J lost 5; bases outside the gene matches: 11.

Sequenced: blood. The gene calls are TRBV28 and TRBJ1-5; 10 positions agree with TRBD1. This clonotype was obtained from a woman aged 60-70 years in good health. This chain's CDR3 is CASKRTGGGFDQPQHF. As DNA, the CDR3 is TGTGCCAGCAAGAGGACAGGGGGGGGATTTGATCAGCCCCAGCATTTT.